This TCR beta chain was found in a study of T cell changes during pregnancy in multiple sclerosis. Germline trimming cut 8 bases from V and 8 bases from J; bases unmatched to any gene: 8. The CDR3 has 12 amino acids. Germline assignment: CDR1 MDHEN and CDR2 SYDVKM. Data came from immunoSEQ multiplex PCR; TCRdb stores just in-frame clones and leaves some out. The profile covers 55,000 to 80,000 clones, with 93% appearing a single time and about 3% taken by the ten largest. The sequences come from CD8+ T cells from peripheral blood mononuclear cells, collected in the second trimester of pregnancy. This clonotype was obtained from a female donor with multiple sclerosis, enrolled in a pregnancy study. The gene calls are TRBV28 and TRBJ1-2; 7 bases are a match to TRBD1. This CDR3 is CASAGDSQGYTF. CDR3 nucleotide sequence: TGTGCCAGCGCTGGGGACAGTCAAGGCTACACCTTC.